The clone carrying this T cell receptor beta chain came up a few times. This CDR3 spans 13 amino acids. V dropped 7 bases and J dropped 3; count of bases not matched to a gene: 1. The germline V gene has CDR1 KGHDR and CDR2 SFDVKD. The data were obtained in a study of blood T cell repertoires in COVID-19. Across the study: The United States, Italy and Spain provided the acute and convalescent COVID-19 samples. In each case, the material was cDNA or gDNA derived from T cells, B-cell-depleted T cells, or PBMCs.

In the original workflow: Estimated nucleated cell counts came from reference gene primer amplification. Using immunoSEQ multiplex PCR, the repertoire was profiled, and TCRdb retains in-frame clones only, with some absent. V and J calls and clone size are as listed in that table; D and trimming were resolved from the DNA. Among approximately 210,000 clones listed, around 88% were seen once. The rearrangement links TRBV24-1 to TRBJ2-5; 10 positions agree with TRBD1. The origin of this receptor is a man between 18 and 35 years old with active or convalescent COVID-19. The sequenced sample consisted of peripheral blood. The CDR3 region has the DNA TGTGCCACCAGGGGACAGGGGAAAGAGACCCAGTACTTC. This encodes CATRGQGKETQYF.